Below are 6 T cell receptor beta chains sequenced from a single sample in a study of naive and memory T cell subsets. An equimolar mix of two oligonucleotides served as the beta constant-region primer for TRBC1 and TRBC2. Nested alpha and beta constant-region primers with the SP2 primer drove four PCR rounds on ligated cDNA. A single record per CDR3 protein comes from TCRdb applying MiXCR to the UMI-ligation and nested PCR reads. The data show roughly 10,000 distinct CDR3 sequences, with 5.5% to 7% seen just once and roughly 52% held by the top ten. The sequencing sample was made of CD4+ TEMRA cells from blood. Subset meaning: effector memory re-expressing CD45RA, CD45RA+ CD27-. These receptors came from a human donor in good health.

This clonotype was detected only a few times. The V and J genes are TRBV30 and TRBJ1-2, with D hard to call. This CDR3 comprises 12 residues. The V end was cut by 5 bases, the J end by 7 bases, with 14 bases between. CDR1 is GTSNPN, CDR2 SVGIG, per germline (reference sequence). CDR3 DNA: TGTGCCTGGGATTTACGGGTCGGTGGCTACACCTTC. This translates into CAWDLRVGGYTF. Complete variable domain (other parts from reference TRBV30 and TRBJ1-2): SQTIHQWPATLVQPVGSPLSLECTVEGTSNPNLYWYRQAAGRGLQLLFYSVGIGQISSEVPQNLSASRPQDRQFILSSKKLLLSDSGFYLCAWDLRVGGYTFGSGTRLTVV.

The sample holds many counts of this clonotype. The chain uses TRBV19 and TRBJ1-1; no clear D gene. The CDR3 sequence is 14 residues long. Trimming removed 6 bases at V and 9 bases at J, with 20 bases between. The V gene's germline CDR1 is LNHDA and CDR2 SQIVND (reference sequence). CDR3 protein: CASSQSGQGNKAFF. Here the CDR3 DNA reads TGTGCCAGTAGCCAAAGCGGCCAAGGGAATAAAGCTTTCTTT.

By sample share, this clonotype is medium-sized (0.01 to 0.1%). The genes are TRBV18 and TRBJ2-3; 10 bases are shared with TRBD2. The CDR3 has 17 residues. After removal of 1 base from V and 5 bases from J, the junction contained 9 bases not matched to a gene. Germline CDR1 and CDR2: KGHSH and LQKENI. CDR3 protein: CASSPQGAGGPGDTQYF. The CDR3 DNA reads TGTGCCAGCTCACCACAGGGAGCGGGAGGGCCCGGAGATACGCAGTATTTT.

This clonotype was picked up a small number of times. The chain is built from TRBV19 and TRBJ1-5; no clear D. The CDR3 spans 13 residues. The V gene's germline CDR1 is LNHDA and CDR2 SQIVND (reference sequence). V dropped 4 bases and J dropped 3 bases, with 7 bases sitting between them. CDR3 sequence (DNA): TGTGCCAGTAGTACCGGGGTCAATCAGCCCCAGCATTTT. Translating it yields CASSTGVNQPQHF. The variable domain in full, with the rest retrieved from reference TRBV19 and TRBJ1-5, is DGGITQSPKYLFRKEGQNVTLSCEQNLNHDAMYWYRQDPGQGLRLIYYSQIVNDFQKGDIAEGYSVSREKKESFPLTVTSAQKNPTAFYLCASSTGVNQPQHFGDGTRLSIL.

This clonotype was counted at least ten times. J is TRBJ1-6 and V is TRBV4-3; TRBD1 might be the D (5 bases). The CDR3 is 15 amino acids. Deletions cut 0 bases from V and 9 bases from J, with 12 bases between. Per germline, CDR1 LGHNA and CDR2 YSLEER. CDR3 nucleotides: TGCGCCAGCAGCCAAGACTCCAGGGTTGGTTCACCCCTCCACTTT. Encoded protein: CASSQDSRVGSPLHF.

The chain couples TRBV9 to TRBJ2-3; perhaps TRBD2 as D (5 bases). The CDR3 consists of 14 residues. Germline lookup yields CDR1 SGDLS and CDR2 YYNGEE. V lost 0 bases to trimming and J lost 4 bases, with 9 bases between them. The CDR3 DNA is TGTGCCAGCAGCGTAGGAGGTAGCGCAGATACGCAGTATTTT. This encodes CASSVGGSADTQYF.